The 22 T cell receptor beta chains below all came from one sample that was sequenced in a study of blood T cell repertoires in COVID-19 (dated by TCRdb to about 2020). Library creation used the immunoSEQ multiplex PCR assay. TCRdb stores this immuneACCESS table with in-frame sequences only. Part of the clones is absent; in the studies checked, under half of the shortfall reflects unresolved V genes, and no reason is known for the rest. This sample gives about 400,000 clones in total; less than 90% of them show up just once. The ten largest clones capture about 7% of the sample. Sequencing was done on a sample of peripheral blood. Source of these receptors: a woman aged 55-69 years with COVID-19, enrolled during active disease.

The rearrangement joins TRBV29-1 to TRBJ2-7; tentative D call: TRBD2 (6 bases). The CDR3 is 13 amino acids. Germline loops: CDR1 SQVTM, CDR2 ANQGSEA. V shed 4 bases and J shed 2 bases, with 12 bases lying between them. CDR3 sequence reads: CSVGGDPPYEQYF. The DNA for the CDR3 is TGCAGCGTTGGCGGGGACCCTCCCTACGAGCAGTACTTC.

The gene calls are TRBV7-9 and TRBJ1-1; 8 bases match TRBD1. Losses at the gene ends were 5 bases for V and 6 bases for J; bases not matched to a gene: 14. The CDR3 sequence is 16 residues long. From germline, CDR1 is SEHNR and CDR2 FQNEAQ (reference sequence). The CDR3 sequence is CASSPEGQGTSAEAFF. CDR3 sequence (DNA): TGTGCCAGCAGCCCCGAAGGACAGGGTACGAGCGCTGAAGCTTTCTTT.

The rearrangement uses TRBV7-9 and TRBJ1-2; 7 bases match TRBD1. CDR1 is SEHNR, CDR2 FQNEAQ, per germline (reference sequence). The V and J ends lost 4 bases and 5 bases, in that order; junction bases with no gene match: 7. CDR3 length: 14 residues. The CDR3: CASSWETGRYGYTF. The CDR3 DNA reads TGTGCCAGCAGCTGGGAGACAGGGAGGTATGGCTACACCTTC.

The chain carries TRBV3-1 (or the pseudogene TRBV3-2) and TRBJ1-1, with 10 positions matching TRBD1. Germline CDR1 and CDR2: LGHDT and YNNKEL (reference sequence). The CDR3 contains 15 residues. V lost 4 bases and J lost 5; bases outside the gene matches: 7. CDR3 sequence: CASSPRQGARTEAFF. DNA of the CDR3: TGTGCCAGCAGCCCCCGACAGGGGGCGAGAACTGAAGCTTTCTTT.

V is TRBV7-9 and J is TRBJ1-1; 7 positions agree with TRBD1. V shed 4 bases and J 1 base; nucleotides not matched to a gene: 3. The CDR3 is made up of 14 amino acids. Germline CDR1 SEHNR, CDR2 FQNEAQ (reference sequence). For the CDR3, the DNA is TGTGCCAGCAGCTCCCAGGGGGGGAACACTGAAGCTTTCTTT. It codes for CASSSQGGNTEAFF.

The chain recombines TRBV6-2 or TRBV6-3 with TRBJ2-7; 8 bases align to TRBD1. CDR3 length: 16 residues. CDR1 and CDR2 (germline): MNHEY, SVGEGT. The ends lost 6 bases at V and 2 bases at J; junction bases unmatched: 12. The CDR3 sequence: CASSPYRATGAYEQYF. The CDR3 bases are TGTGCCAGCAGCCCCTACCGGGCGACAGGGGCCTACGAGCAGTACTTC.

This sequence joins TRBV12-5 and TRBJ1-1; 7 nucleotides match TRBD1. Trimming took 2 bases from V and 7 from J; bases not matched to a gene: 10. Germline assignment: CDR1 LGHNT and CDR2 FRNRAP. CDR3 size: 15 residues. The CDR3 here is CASGLIPGGFLEAFF. The CDR3 DNA reads as TGTGCTAGTGGTTTGATCCCAGGGGGTTTCCTTGAAGCTTTCTTT.

This clone turned up a few times. The chain couples TRBV3-1 (or the pseudogene TRBV3-2) to TRBJ1-2; D gene uncertain. The CDR3 extends over 15 amino acids. Trimming removed 1 base at V and 4 bases at J, with 13 bases between. Per germline, CDR1 LGHDT and CDR2 YNNKEL (reference sequence). The CDR3 sequence is CASSQAEQLPYGYTF. Here the CDR3 DNA reads TGTGCCAGCAGCCAAGCGGAACAGCTTCCCTATGGCTACACCTTC.

As for this clone: Germline is not matched at one junction end, which may reflect a read error. The genes are TRBV5-6 and TRBJ2-1, with 12 nucleotides matching TRBD2. Germline-derived CDR1 and CDR2 are SGHDT and YYEEEE. The CDR3 totals 13 residues. The CDR3 nucleotides are TGTGCCAGCAGCCCCGGACTAGCGGGGCACCGGGTCTTC. It is translated as CASSPGLAGHRVF. The full variable domain, its missing parts supplied by reference TRBV5-6 and TRBJ2-1, is DAGVTQSPTHLIKTRGQQVTLRCSPKSGHDTVSWYQQALGQGPQFIFQYYEEEERQRGNFPDRFSGHQFPNYSSELNVNALLLGDSALYLCASSPGLAGHRVFGPGTRLTVL.

This clone was observed a few times. This chain links TRBV3-1 (or the pseudogene TRBV3-2) with TRBJ1-4, with D uncertain. The germline V and J ends were trimmed by 0 bases and 9 bases, with 14 bases remaining between them. This CDR3 is built from 15 residues. Per the germline V gene, CDR1 is LGHDT and CDR2 is YNNKEL (reference sequence). For the CDR3, the DNA is TGTGCCAGCAGCCAAGATCATGGCCCCGGGAAAAAACTGTTTTTT. Translation gives CASSQDHGPGKKLFF.

The rearrangement joins TRBV4-1 to TRBJ1-1; a possible D gene is TRBD1 (6 bases). Germline V gene data show CDR1 as MGHRA and CDR2 as YSYEKL. This CDR3 comprises 15 residues. V was clipped by 4 bases and J by 3 bases, with 15 bases between them. The CDR3 sequence is CASSLDRNWDTEAFF. DNA for the CDR3: TGCGCCAGCAGCCTCGACAGGAACTGGGACACTGAAGCTTTCTTT.

The genes are TRBV7-2 and TRBJ2-5, with TRBD2 identical over 11 bases. Germline trimming cut 3 bases from V and 5 bases from J; bases unmatched to any gene: 5. The CDR3 loop spans 15 amino acids. Germline loops: CDR1 SGHTA, CDR2 FQGNSA. CDR3 in amino acids: CASSFSGGAGETQYF. CDR3 nucleotides: TGTGCCAGCAGCTTTAGCGGGGGGGCGGGTGAGACCCAGTACTTC. Complete variable domain (other parts from reference TRBV7-2 and TRBJ2-5): GAGVSQSPSNKVTEKGKDVELRCDPISGHTALYWYRQSLGQGLEFLIYFQGNSAPDKSGLPSDRFSAERTGGSVSTLTIQRTQQEDSAVYLCASSFSGGAGETQYFGPGTRLLVL.

V gene TRBV4-1 combines with J gene TRBJ2-5; 10 nucleotides agree with TRBD2. The germline V gene encodes CDR1 MGHRA and CDR2 YSYEKL. V shed 3 bases, J shed 6 bases, and the junction held 10 bases outside the gene matches. This CDR3 has 16 residues. CDR3 sequence (DNA): TGCGCCAGCAGCCAGGGAACTAGCGGGGCCGCAAAGACCCAGTACTTC. Translation gives CASSQGTSGAAKTQYF.

V is TRBV27 and J is TRBJ1-2, with D tentatively TRBD1 (6 bases). The CDR3 is 14 residues long. The ends were cut back, 5 bases at V and 4 bases at J, with 14 bases in the middle. Germline V CDR1 and CDR2: MNHEY, SMNVEV (reference sequence). The CDR3 region is CASSPRAGAYGYTF. The CDR3 DNA reads as TGTGCCAGCAGTCCTCGGGCAGGGGCCTATGGCTACACCTTC.

This clone was observed a single time. The chain has TRBV7-9 and TRBJ1-4; D is possibly TRBD1 (6 bases). The V end lost 1 base, the J end lost 3 bases, and 9 bases lay between the germline ends. Germline V CDR1 and CDR2: SEHNR, FQNEAQ (reference sequence). This CDR3 has 15 amino acids. The DNA for the CDR3 is TGTGCCAGCAGCTTAGTACAGGGATCTAATGAAAAACTGTTTTTT. Translation gives CASSLVQGSNEKLFF.

V gene TRBV11-3 combines with J gene TRBJ1-4; 7 bases match TRBD1. CDR3 length: 15 residues. With V trimmed by 5 bases and J by 6 bases, 9 bases remained unmatched. Germline V gene data show CDR1 as SGHNT and CDR2 as YENEEA. CDR3 nucleotides: TGTGCCAGCAGCACTTACAGGGGAGGAGATGAAAAACTGTTTTTT. This encodes CASSTYRGGDEKLFF.

The chain uses TRBV6-1 and TRBJ2-7; no definite D call. The germline CDR1 and CDR2 sequences are MNHNS and SASEGT. V lost 2 bases and J lost 2, with 13 bases in between. The CDR3 consists of 15 residues. CDR3 amino acids: CASSESSEVPYEQYF. DNA of the CDR3: TGTGCCAGCAGTGAATCTTCAGAAGTTCCCTACGAGCAGTACTTC.

This rearrangement joins TRBV12-3 or TRBV12-4 to TRBJ2-3; D is uncertain. The V end was cut by 6 bases, the J end by 2 bases, with 6 bases between. The CDR3 runs to 12 residues. The CDR3 nucleotides read TGTGCCAGCAGCCCCGTCACAGATACGCAGTATTTT. It specifies CASSPVTDTQYF.

This chain links TRBV5-1 with TRBJ2-5; the match to TRBD1 covers 11 bases. The length of the CDR3 is 15 residues. The junction had 2 bases not matched to a gene; V was cut back by 0 bases and J by 4 bases. Germline-derived CDR1 and CDR2 are SGHRS and YFSETQ. The CDR3, as DNA: TGCGCCAGCAGCTTGGGGGACAGGGGGTCAGAGACCCAGTACTTC. Translating gives CASSLGDRGSETQYF.

In regard to this clone: The sample contains more than one DNA sequence encoding this CDR3. V gene TRBV6-5 combines with J gene TRBJ2-1, with TRBD1 matching 9 bases. Germline V gene lookup returns CDR1 MNHEY and CDR2 SVGAGI. This CDR3 has 15 amino acids. V shed 6 bases and J 2 bases; nucleotides not matched to a gene: 5. The CDR3 region has the DNA TGTGCCAGCAGCCCGGGACAGGGACCCTACAATGAGCAGTTCTTC. Its translation: CASSPGQGPYNEQFF.

This chain connects TRBV3-1 (or the pseudogene TRBV3-2) to TRBJ2-7; D ambiguous. The CDR3 is 12 amino acids. The germline V gene has CDR1 LGHDT and CDR2 YNNKEL (reference sequence). Trimming pared 1 base from V and 6 bases from J, leaving 7 bases between. The DNA for the CDR3 is TGTGCCAGCAGCCAAGGAGTGTCCGAGCAGTACTTC. Translating gives CASSQGVSEQYF.

This chain joins TRBV2 and TRBJ2-5; maybe TRBD2 (6 bases). Germline V gene data show CDR1 as SNHLY and CDR2 as FYNNEI. V lost 6 bases and J 5 bases, leaving 7 bases between the germline ends. The CDR3 sequence is 11 residues long. The CDR3 sequence: CASSRGETQYF. The CDR3 nucleotides are TGTGCCAGCAGCCGGGGGGAGACCCAGTACTTC.